A single sample gave rise to the 27 T cell receptor beta chains below, sequenced in a study of blood T cell repertoires in COVID-19. Assay: immunoSEQ multiplex PCR; the TCRdb copy retains only in-frame clones and omits some. The sample holds roughly 380,000 clones, 89% seen once. Sequencing used peripheral blood. These receptors all come from a woman aged 40 to 55 with COVID-19, enrolled during active disease.

Only one count was recorded for this clone. The V and J genes are TRBV6-1 and TRBJ1-2, with 7 nucleotides matching TRBD1. CDR3 size: 16 residues. V shed 4 bases and J 0 bases; nucleotides not matched to a gene: 8. CDR1 is MNHNS and CDR2 is SASEGT in the germline V gene. For the CDR3, the DNA is TGTGCCAGCAGTGGAGAAGGGACAGTAGCTAACTATGGCTACACCTTC. Protein: CASSGEGTVANYGYTF.

The chain recombines TRBV28 with TRBJ1-2, with TRBD1 matching 7 bases. This CDR3 spans 16 amino acids. Germline trimming cut 5 bases from V and 3 bases from J; bases unmatched to any gene: 12. CDR1 MDHEN and CDR2 SYDVKM come from the germline V gene. CDR3 nucleotide sequence: TGTGCCAGCAGTCCCGGTGGAACAGGGGCTTACTATGGCTACACCTTC. It codes for CASSPGGTGAYYGYTF.

This clone was counted once. The chain is built from TRBV20-1 and TRBJ2-3, with 7 bases that match TRBD1. The V gene end was trimmed by 3 bases and the J gene end by 1 base; junction bases not matched to a gene: 7. Germline V lookup: CDR1 DFQATT, CDR2 SNEGSKA (reference sequence). This CDR3 region has 15 residues. The CDR3 sequence is CSASSQGVGTDTQYF. CDR3 sequence (DNA): TGCAGTGCTAGTTCTCAGGGGGTGGGCACAGATACGCAGTATTTT.

J is TRBJ2-5 and V is TRBV5-6; tentatively, D is TRBD2 (7 bases). There are 15 residues in the CDR3. Germline CDR1 is SGHDT and CDR2 is YYEEEE. The V gene lost 5 bases and the J gene lost 4 bases, with 18 bases spanning the gap. CDR3 DNA sequence: TGTGCCAGCAGACGGGACGCGGGGGCGGGAGAGACCCAGTACTTC. It translates to CASRRDAGAGETQYF. Based on the CDR3 plus reference TRBV5-6 and TRBJ2-5, the full variable domain is DAGVTQSPTHLIKTRGQQVTLRCSPKSGHDTVSWYQQALGQGPQFIFQYYEEEERQRGNFPDRFSGHQFPNYSSELNVNALLLGDSALYLCASRRDAGAGETQYFGPGTRLLVL.

The J gene is TRBJ2-7, the V gene TRBV28; TRBD2 agrees at 8 bases. Germline CDR1 MDHEN, CDR2 SYDVKM. The ends lost 5 bases at V and 4 bases at J; junction bases unmatched: 7. The CDR3 extends over 14 amino acids. The CDR3 loop reads CASSVSGNSYEQYF. CDR3 in DNA: TGTGCCAGCAGTGTTAGCGGGAACTCTTACGAGCAGTACTTC.

This chain connects TRBV6-2 or TRBV6-3 to TRBJ2-3; D is possibly TRBD2 (6 bases). The germline V gene has CDR1 MNHEY and CDR2 SVGEGT. With 0 bases removed from V and 2 bases from J, the gap between germline ends came to 18 bases. CDR3 length: 18 amino acids. The DNA of the CDR3 is TGTGCCAGCAGTTACTCTCCCCCCGGGGGTCAATACACAGATACGCAGTATTTT. Translated: CASSYSPPGGQYTDTQYF.

The genes are TRBV19 and TRBJ2-7; D possibly corresponds to TRBD1 (6 bases). Trimming took 3 bases from V and 5 from J, leaving 14 bases between them. Germline V gene data show CDR1 as LNHDA and CDR2 as SQIVND (reference sequence). The CDR3 runs 14 residues. For the CDR3, the DNA is TGTGCCAGTAGTATTTTGGACAGCAGGGACGAGCAGTACTTC. Amino acids: CASSILDSRDEQYF.

Regarding this clone: The sample has other DNA sequences that encode this CDR3 too. The chain is built from TRBV7-9 and TRBJ1-2; TRBD1 aligns across 7 bases. V was pared by 3 bases and J by 2 bases, with 0 bases of the junction left unmatched. In germline, CDR1 is SEHNR, CDR2 FQNEAQ (reference sequence). CDR3 length equals 13 residues. CDR3 residues: CASSLGQNYGYTF. The CDR3 DNA follows: TGTGCCAGCAGCTTGGGACAGAACTATGGCTACACCTTC.

This clone was seen a single time. In nucleotides, the CDR3 is TGTGCCAGCAGTCTCCGGGACAGTGGAGTTAGCACAGATACGCAGTATTTT. Translating gives CASSLRDSGVSTDTQYF. The chain joins TRBV6-2 or TRBV6-3 to TRBJ2-3; 7 nucleotides match TRBD1. This CDR3 has 17 amino acids. The ends lost 5 bases at V and 0 bases at J; junction bases unmatched: 11. Germline CDR1 and CDR2: MNHEY and SVGEGT.

This chain connects TRBV28 to TRBJ1-1, with 7 bases aligning to TRBD1. This CDR3 region has 15 residues. The germline V gene has CDR1 MDHEN and CDR2 SYDVKM. With V trimmed by 4 bases and J by 6 bases, 11 bases remained unmatched. The CDR3 protein is CASSSYDRVLAEAFF. The CDR3 nucleotides are TGTGCCAGCAGTTCCTACGACAGGGTGTTGGCTGAAGCTTTCTTT.

The CDR3 bases are TGTGCCAGCTCACCATCCGGGATTCACTACGAGCAGTACTTC. Translation gives CASSPSGIHYEQYF. V is TRBV18 and J is TRBJ2-7, with a weak D call TRBD2 (5 bases). Germline CDR1 reads KGHSH; CDR2 reads LQKENI. Trimming stripped 2 bases from V and 3 bases from J, with 11 bases between. CDR3 size: 14 residues.

The chain recombines TRBV18 with TRBJ1-3; tentative D call: TRBD1 (6 bases). Germline V gives CDR1 KGHSH, CDR2 LQKENI. The CDR3 totals 15 residues. The V and J ends lost 6 bases and 4 bases respectively, with 16 bases between them. CDR3 coding DNA: TGTGCCAGCTCCCCTGACGGGGGGCAGGGAAACACCATATATTTT. Protein sequence: CASSPDGGQGNTIYF.

This chain uses TRBV15 with TRBJ1-4; perhaps TRBD1 as D (5 bases). This CDR3 has 16 amino acids. From germline, CDR1 is LNHNV and CDR2 YYDKDF (reference sequence). Trimming shortened V by 3 bases and J by 0 bases, and 11 bases separated the two germline ends. CDR3 in DNA: TGTGCCACCAGCAGGGAGGGGTATCCAACTAATGAAAAACTGTTTTTT. Its protein product is CATSREGYPTNEKLFF.

The genes are TRBV5-5 and TRBJ1-2; D is perhaps TRBD1 (6 bases). This CDR3 region has 15 residues. V was pared by 3 bases and J by 4 bases, with 16 bases between. Germline CDR1 reads SGHKS; CDR2 reads YYEKEE (reference sequence). CDR3 in DNA: TGTGCCAGCAGCTCGGATGGGGGCCGGGGCTATGGCTACACCTTC. It specifies CASSSDGGRGYGYTF.

The CDR3: CASSLYLSGTGGRGKLFF. CDR3 coding DNA: TGTGCCAGTAGTCTTTACCTCTCCGGGACAGGGGGGAGAGGGAAACTGTTTTTT. The gene calls are TRBV19 and TRBJ1-4; TRBD1 aligns across 11 bases. This CDR3 has 18 amino acids. V lost 5 bases, J lost 11 bases, and 19 bases stayed unmatched. The V gene's germline CDR1 is LNHDA and CDR2 SQIVND (reference sequence).

This sequence joins TRBV5-7 and TRBJ1-1; unclear D gene. TRBV5-7 is annotated as an ORF whose role is uncertain. Trimming cost V 2 bases and J 2 bases, with 16 bases left between them. The CDR3 has 16 residues. This CDR3 is CASSFCLWARNTEAFF. The CDR3 region has the DNA TGTGCCAGCAGCTTCTGCCTTTGGGCACGTAACACTGAAGCTTTCTTT.

The chain combines TRBV5-1 with TRBJ2-2; 8 bases match TRBD1. CDR1 is SGHRS and CDR2 is YFSETQ in the germline V gene. The CDR3 spans 15 residues. J lost 5 bases, V lost 2 bases, and 5 bases had no gene match. CDR3 residues: CASSFQGARTGELFF. The CDR3 coding sequence is TGCGCCAGCAGCTTCCAGGGGGCGCGAACCGGGGAGCTGTTTTTT.

The chain carries TRBV19 and TRBJ2-7, with D perhaps TRBD1 (5 bases). CDR1 is LNHDA and CDR2 is SQIVND in the germline V gene (reference sequence). The CDR3 sequence is 15 residues long. The ends were cut back, 3 bases at V and 1 base at J, with 13 bases in the middle. For the CDR3, the DNA is TGTGCCAGTAGTATGGGTGTGACAGATTCCTACGAGCAGTACTTC. Its translation: CASSMGVTDSYEQYF.

This clone was observed once. The CDR3 DNA reads as TGTGCCAGTAGTCCCGGGACTAGCGGGAGAAGAGGGTTTAACACCGGGGAGCTGTTTTTT. This gives the protein CASSPGTSGRRGFNTGELFF. The rearrangement uses TRBV19 and TRBJ2-2; 14 nucleotides line up with TRBD2. V lost 5 bases to trimming and J lost 2 bases; unmatched junction nucleotides: 13. The germline CDR1 and CDR2 sequences are LNHDA and SQIVND (reference sequence). The CDR3 extends over 20 amino acids. The full variable domain, its missing parts supplied by reference TRBV19 and TRBJ2-2, is DGGITQSPKYLFRKEGQNVTLSCEQNLNHDAMYWYRQDPGQGLRLIYYSQIVNDFQKGDIAEGYSVSREKKESFPLTVTSAQKNPTAFYLCASSPGTSGRRGFNTGELFFGEGSRLTVL.

The chain is built from TRBV2 and TRBJ1-2; D unresolved. V dropped 0 bases and J dropped 3 bases, with 8 bases sitting between them. The germline CDR1 and CDR2 sequences are SNHLY and FYNNEI. The CDR3 is made up of 14 amino acids. The CDR3 loop reads CASSEAAVYYGYTF. The CDR3 region has the DNA TGTGCCAGCAGTGAAGCTGCGGTATACTATGGCTACACCTTC.

The V call is TRBV29-1, the J call TRBJ2-7; 8 nucleotides line up with TRBD1. The V gene's germline CDR1 is SQVTM and CDR2 ANQGSEA. With V trimmed by 7 bases and J by 6 bases, 8 bases remained unmatched. The CDR3 consists of 12 residues. The CDR3 spells CSGQGLGTEQYF. The CDR3 bases are TGCAGCGGACAGGGGCTAGGAACCGAGCAGTACTTC.

The chain is built from TRBV7-9 and TRBJ1-5; tentatively, D is TRBD1 (5 bases). V was trimmed by 1 base and J by 2 bases, leaving 9 bases between them. The CDR3 runs 15 residues. The germline V gene has CDR1 SEHNR and CDR2 FQNEAQ (reference sequence). In DNA form, the CDR3 reads TGTGCCAGCAGCTTAGGGGGCGGGGGCAATCAGCCCCAGCATTTT. Encoded protein: CASSLGGGGNQPQHF.

This chain joins TRBV27 and TRBJ1-5, with unresolved D. The germline V gene encodes CDR1 MNHEY and CDR2 SMNVEV (reference sequence). Trimming removed 4 bases from V and 2 bases from J, with 9 bases in between. The CDR3 is 14 residues long. Here the CDR3 DNA reads TGTGCCAGCAGTTGGAGTTTTGGCAATCAGCCCCAGCATTTT. This gives the protein CASSWSFGNQPQHF.

The chain has TRBV18 and TRBJ1-5; D is possibly TRBD1 (5 bases). Looked up from germline, CDR1 is KGHSH and CDR2 is LQKENI. V was pared by 2 bases and J by 0 bases, with 5 bases between. The length of the CDR3 is 14 residues. The CDR3 loop reads CASSPDSSNQPQHF. DNA for the CDR3: TGTGCCAGCTCACCAGACAGTAGCAATCAGCCCCAGCATTTT.

The V call is TRBV29-1, the J call TRBJ1-2, with 9 bases that match TRBD1. With V trimmed by 7 bases and J by 6 bases, 12 bases remained unmatched. The CDR3 extends over 14 amino acids. The V gene's germline CDR1 is SQVTM and CDR2 ANQGSEA. The CDR3 DNA is TGCAGCGCTCAGAGGGACAGGGAGTACAATGGCTACACCTTC. This translates into CSAQRDREYNGYTF.

The chain employs TRBV7-2 and TRBJ1-2; TRBD1 agrees at 8 bases. In germline, CDR1 is SGHTA, CDR2 FQGNSA. This CDR3 has 16 residues. Unmatched junction bases numbered 4, after V lost 1 base and J lost 0 bases. CDR3 coding DNA: TGTGCCAGCAGCTTAGATACAGGGGGAACTAACTATGGCTACACCTTC. This sequence encodes CASSLDTGGTNYGYTF.

The rearrangement links TRBV28 to TRBJ1-4; perhaps TRBD1 as D (5 bases). The CDR3 extends over 15 amino acids. Trimming took 3 bases from V and 1 from J, leaving 9 bases between them. Germline CDR1 is MDHEN and CDR2 is SYDVKM. CDR3: CASSFSGGTNEKLFF. For the CDR3, the DNA is TGTGCCAGCAGTTTTTCCGGGGGAACTAATGAAAAACTGTTTTTT.